This T cell receptor (beta chain) was identified in a study of identical twins. Study observations and caveats: Zero-insertion findings could be partly confounded by invariant cells (MAIT and iNKT cells). For monozygotic twins, models underestimated out-of-frame TCR alpha sharing.

CDR1 SGHNT and CDR2 YENEEA come from the germline V gene. The CDR3 totals 13 residues. V shed 3 bases and J shed 6 bases, with 12 bases lying between them. This clonotype showed up just a few times. No antigen is known for it. From the 5' RACE reads, TCRdb called clonotypes with MiXCR, one entry per CDR3 protein. The sample includes some 500,000 distinct CDR3 sequences, more than 13% of them seen just once. These data were also filed under a second study, of yellow fever vaccine responses in identical twins. From that study: Each twin's T cell response to the vaccine was reported to look partly convergent and partly personalized.

The V call is TRBV11-3, the J call TRBJ2-7, with D possibly being TRBD1 or TRBD2 (5 bases each). The sequencing sample was made of CD4+ T cells sorted from blood. This TCR came from a woman younger than 35 in good health. In nucleotides, the CDR3 is TGTGCCAGCAGCTTCAATCCAGGGACCGAGCAGTACTTC. Protein sequence: CASSFNPGTEQYF. The complete variable domain, with remaining parts taken from reference TRBV11-3 and TRBJ2-7, reads EAGVVQSPRYKIIEKKQPVAFWCNPISGHNTLYWYLQNLGQGPELLIRYENEEAVDDSQLPKDRFSAERLKGVDSTLKIQPAELGDSAVYLCASSFNPGTEQYFGPGTRLTVT.